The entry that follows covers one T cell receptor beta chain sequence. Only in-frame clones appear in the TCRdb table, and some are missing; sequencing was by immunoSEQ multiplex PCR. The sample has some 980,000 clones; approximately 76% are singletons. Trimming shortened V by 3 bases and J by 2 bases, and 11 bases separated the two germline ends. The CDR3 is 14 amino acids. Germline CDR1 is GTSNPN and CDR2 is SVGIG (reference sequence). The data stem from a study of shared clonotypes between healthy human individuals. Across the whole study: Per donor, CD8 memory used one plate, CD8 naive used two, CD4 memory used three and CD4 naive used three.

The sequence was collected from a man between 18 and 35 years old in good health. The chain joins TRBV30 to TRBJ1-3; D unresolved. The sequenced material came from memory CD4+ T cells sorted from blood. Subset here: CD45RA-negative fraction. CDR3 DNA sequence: TGTGCCTGGAGCTCCGGGGTCGCTGGAAACACCATATATTTT. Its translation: CAWSSGVAGNTIYF.